This TCR beta chain was captured in a study of regulatory T cells in long-lasting Graves disease. Library construction for TCR beta used iRepertoire HTBI primers and Arm-PCR of CDR3 regions. Via MiXCR, TCRdb re-called the multiplex PCR reads, giving one row per CDR3 protein. The sample records around 340,000 distinct CDR3 sequences, around 20% being singletons. Time point indicated: persistent/refractory GD, antithyroid drugs over 5 years with positive TRAb. RNA from PBMCs was the source of the TCR library. Whole-study findings and limits: It was peripheral blood alone, not thyroid tissue, that was studied. Sample size was small, which may have lowered accuracy. Newly diagnosed Graves' patients had higher TCR diversity than persistent ones.

This clonotype was observed many times. Its antigen is not identified. One end of the junction varies from germline; a read error may be responsible. CDR1 MDHEN and CDR2 SYDVKM come from the germline V gene. CDR3 length: 12 amino acids. This TCR came from a female donor with Graves disease. J is TRBJ1-2 and V is TRBV28; D might be TRBD1 (5 bases). Material: peripheral blood mononuclear cells (PBMCs), obtained when the disease was refractory, from a patient treated with antithyroid drugs. The CDR3: CASSLPRAGPIF. Written as DNA, the CDR3 is TGTGCCAGCAGTTTACCCCGCGCAGGGCCTATCTTC.